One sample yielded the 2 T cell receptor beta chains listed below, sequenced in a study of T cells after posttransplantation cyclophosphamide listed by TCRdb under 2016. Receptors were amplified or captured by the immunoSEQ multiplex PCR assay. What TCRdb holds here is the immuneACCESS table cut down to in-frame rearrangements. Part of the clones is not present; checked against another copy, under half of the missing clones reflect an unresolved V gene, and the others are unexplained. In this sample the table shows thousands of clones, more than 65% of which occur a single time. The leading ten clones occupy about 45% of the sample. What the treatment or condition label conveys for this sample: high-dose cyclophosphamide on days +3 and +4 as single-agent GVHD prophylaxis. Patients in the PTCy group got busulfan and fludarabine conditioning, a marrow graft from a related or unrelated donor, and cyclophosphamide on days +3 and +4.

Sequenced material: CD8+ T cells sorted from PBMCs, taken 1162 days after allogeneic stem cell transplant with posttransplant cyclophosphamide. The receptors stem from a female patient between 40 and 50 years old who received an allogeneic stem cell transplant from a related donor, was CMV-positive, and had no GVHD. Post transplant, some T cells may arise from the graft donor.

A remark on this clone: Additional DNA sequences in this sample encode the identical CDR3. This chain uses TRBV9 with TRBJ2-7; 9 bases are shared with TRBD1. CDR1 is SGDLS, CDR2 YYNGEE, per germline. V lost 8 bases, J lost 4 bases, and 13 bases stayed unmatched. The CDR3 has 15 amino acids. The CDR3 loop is CASFIGQGTAYEQYF. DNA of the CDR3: TGTGCCAGTTTTATCGGACAGGGGACGGCATACGAGCAGTACTTC.

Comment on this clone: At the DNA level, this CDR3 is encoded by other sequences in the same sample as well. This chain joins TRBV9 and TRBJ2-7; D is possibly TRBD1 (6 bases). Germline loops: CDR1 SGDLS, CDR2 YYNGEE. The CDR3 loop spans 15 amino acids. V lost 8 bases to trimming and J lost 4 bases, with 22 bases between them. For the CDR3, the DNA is TGTGCCAGTTTCATCGGACAGAGGACGGCATACGAGCAGTACTTC. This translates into CASFIGQRTAYEQYF.